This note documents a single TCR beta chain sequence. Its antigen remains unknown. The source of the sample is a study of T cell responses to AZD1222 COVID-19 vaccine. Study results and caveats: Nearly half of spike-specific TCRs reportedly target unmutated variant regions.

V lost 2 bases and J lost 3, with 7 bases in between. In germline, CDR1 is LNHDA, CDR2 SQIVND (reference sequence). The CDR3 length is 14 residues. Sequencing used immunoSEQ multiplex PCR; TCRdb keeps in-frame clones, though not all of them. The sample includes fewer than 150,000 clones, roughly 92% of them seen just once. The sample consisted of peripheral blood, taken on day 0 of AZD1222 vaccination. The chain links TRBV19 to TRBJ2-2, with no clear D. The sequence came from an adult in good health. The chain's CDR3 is CASSIQSDTGELFF. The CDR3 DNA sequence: TGTGCCAGTAGTATACAGTCGGACACCGGGGAGCTGTTTTTT. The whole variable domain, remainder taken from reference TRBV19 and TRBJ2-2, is DGGITQSPKYLFRKEGQNVTLSCEQNLNHDAMYWYRQDPGQGLRLIYYSQIVNDFQKGDIAEGYSVSREKKESFPLTVTSAQKNPTAFYLCASSIQSDTGELFFGEGSRLTVL.